Below are 14 T cell receptor beta chains sequenced from a single sample in a study of T-cell memory formation after mild COVID-19. Using its own MiXCR run on the 5' RACE reads, TCRdb lists one record per CDR3 protein. In the table there are approximately 150,000 distinct CDR3 sequences, roughly 19% of which are singletons. The sequencing sample was made of PBMCs or a T cell subset sorted from them (not recorded which). The receptor source for this set is an adult woman who had mild COVID-19 (a few samples of this study predate the infection). Cell type and time point are not known.

The chain couples TRBV11-2 to TRBJ1-4, with unresolved D. Germline V lookup: CDR1 SGHAT, CDR2 FQNNGV. V gave up 6 bases and J gave up 1 base, with 9 bases separating them. The CDR3 is 14 amino acids. The chain's CDR3 is CASRRVGTNEKLFF. The CDR3 region has the DNA TGTGCCAGCAGAAGGGTGGGAACTAATGAAAAACTGTTTTTT.

The table lists this clonotype with a few counts. The CDR3 DNA follows: TGTGCCAGCAGTCTTAGCGGGGGGGCCGGCTACGAGCAGTACTTC. Amino acids: CASSLSGGAGYEQYF. This chain links TRBV27 with TRBJ2-7; 11 bases map to TRBD2. CDR3 size: 15 residues. With 5 bases clipped from V and 3 bases from J, the junction kept 6 bases outside the gene matches. Germline CDR1 reads MNHEY; CDR2 reads SMNVEV (reference sequence).

Worth noting for this clonotype: A junction boundary mismatches the germline segment, possibly from a read error. The V and J genes are TRBV4-1 and TRBJ2-7; 7 bases match TRBD1. Per the germline V gene, CDR1 is MGHRA and CDR2 is YSYEKL. CDR3 size: 12 residues. The CDR3 nucleotides read TGCGCCAGCAGCCGAGAAGCTTGGACAGGAGACTTC. Its protein is CASSREAWTGDF.

A few counts support this clonotype. The rearrangement uses TRBV10-2 and TRBJ2-1; TRBD1 aligns across 9 bases. The length of the CDR3 is 16 residues. J lost 6 bases, V lost 4 bases, and 10 bases had no gene match. Germline CDR1 is WSHSY and CDR2 is SAAADI. The CDR3 DNA reads as TGCGCCAGCAGTGGGATCCGGGACAGGGAGGCCAATGAGCAGTTCTTC. It yields the protein CASSGIRDREANEQFF.

The CDR3: CASSVLSNTEAFF. In DNA form, the CDR3 reads TGCGCCAGCAGCGTCCTGTCGAACACTGAAGCTTTCTTT. The chain links TRBV10-2 to TRBJ1-1; D is unclear. CDR1 is WSHSY, CDR2 SAAADI, per germline. The CDR3 length is 13 residues. The ends were cut back, 6 bases at V and 1 base at J, with 9 bases in the middle.

The chain employs TRBV9 and TRBJ1-1; D call uncertain. From germline, CDR1 is SGDLS and CDR2 YYNGEE. V gave up 3 bases and J gave up 4 bases, with 10 bases separating them. The length of the CDR3 is 13 residues. As DNA, the CDR3 is TGTGCCAGCAGCGCAAGATTTGGCACTGAAGCTTTCTTT. Translating gives CASSARFGTEAFF.

This clonotype was seen at least ten times. The chain uses TRBV20-1 and TRBJ1-5, with 7 bases identical to TRBD1. Germline V lookup: CDR1 DFQATT, CDR2 SNEGSKA (reference sequence). J lost 3 bases, V lost 0 bases, and 5 bases had no gene match. The CDR3 covers 15 residues. CDR3: CSARDNRGFNQPQHF. In DNA form, the CDR3 reads TGCAGTGCTAGAGATAACAGGGGATTCAATCAGCCCCAGCATTTT.

The chain couples TRBV5-1 to TRBJ2-7; D is possibly TRBD1 (6 bases). This CDR3 is built from 17 residues. V lost 0 bases and J 2 bases, leaving 18 bases between the germline ends. Germline lookup yields CDR1 SGHRS and CDR2 YFSETQ. The CDR3 coding sequence is TGCGCCAGCAGCTTGGAGTTATCCAGGGGCCGACCCTACGAGCAGTACTTC. It encodes CASSLELSRGRPYEQYF.

The CDR3 spells CASSLGGGPGTEAFF. Written as DNA, the CDR3 is TGCGCCAGCAGCTTGGGGGGGGGCCCTGGCACTGAAGCTTTCTTT. This chain joins TRBV5-1 and TRBJ1-1; D perhaps matches TRBD1 (6 bases). Germline V CDR1 and CDR2: SGHRS, YFSETQ. This CDR3 contains 15 residues. Trimming took 0 bases from V and 4 from J, leaving 13 bases between them.

CDR3 sequence (DNA): TGCAGTGCCCCCTTAGGGAGCAATCAGCCCCAGCATTTT. This codes for CSAPLGSNQPQHF. This chain uses TRBV20-1 with TRBJ1-5; D unclear. This CDR3 contains 13 residues. V was trimmed by 6 bases and J by 1 base, leaving 10 bases between them. Germline V gene sequence: CDR1 DFQATT, CDR2 SNEGSKA (reference sequence).

CDR3 amino acids: CASSLAGVQPQHF. The CDR3 coding sequence is TGTGCCAGCAGTTTGGCAGGGGTCCAGCCCCAGCATTTT. The chain uses TRBV12-3 or TRBV12-4 and TRBJ1-5; the D gene is possibly TRBD1 (6 bases). There are 13 residues in the CDR3. Trimming shortened V by 3 bases and J by 7 bases, and 10 bases separated the two germline ends.

In its sample, this clonotype was seen a few times. At one of its ends the junction is not consistent with the germline gene, which may arise from a read error. This chain connects TRBV5-1 to TRBJ2-3; possibly TRBD1 for D (7 bases). The germline CDR1 and CDR2 sequences are SGHRS and YFSETQ. The CDR3 totals 14 residues. The CDR3 is CASNPTGRMGRSLF. Written as DNA, the CDR3 is TGCGCCAGCAACCCGACAGGGAGGATGGGACGCAGTCTCTTT.

This clonotype is labeled as medium-sized. The J gene is TRBJ2-3, the V gene TRBV10-3, with no clear D. The length of the CDR3 is 14 residues. Germline loops: CDR1 ENHRY, CDR2 SYGVKD. V was pared by 2 bases and J by 14 bases, with 20 bases between. The CDR3 coding sequence is TGTGCCATCAGTGAGGACGGCGCGCCAGGTCTCCGGTATTTT. As protein: CAISEDGAPGLRYF.

This clonotype was observed a few times. The gene calls are TRBV6-6 and TRBJ1-5, with TRBD1 matching over 8 bases. V gave up 6 bases and J gave up 4 bases; unmatched junction bases: 11. This CDR3 comprises 16 residues. CDR1 is MNHNY and CDR2 is SVGAGI in the germline V gene (reference sequence). The CDR3 spells CASSSGWTGRNQPQHF. The DNA for the CDR3 is TGTGCCAGCAGCTCCGGATGGACAGGGAGAAATCAGCCCCAGCATTTT.